The rows below give T cell receptor beta chains drawn from one sample of a study of blood T cells in healthy people across ages. TCRdb reanalysed the 5' RACE reads using MiXCR and keeps one entry per CDR3 protein. The sample includes approximately 780,000 distinct CDR3 sequences, about a quarter seen only once; the top ten take approximately 2.9%. This sample was also put to use in a study of T cells of mothers and their children.

Sequencing was done on a sample of blood. Receptors were obtained from a boy between 10 and 17 years old in good health. The CDR3 runs from the conserved cysteine through the conserved F or W. D genes are given only for firm matches. Expanded clones are given a class, and other clones once, few, many or no size at all.

size	D	V	J	CDR3	DNA
NA	TRBD1	TRBV20-1	TRBJ2-7	CSALGQGGQYF	TGCAGTGCTCTGGGACAGGGTGGGCAGTACTTC
few	NA	TRBV9	TRBJ2-5	CASSVGNKETQYF	TGTGCCAGCAGCGTAGGTAACAAAGAGACCCAGTACTTC
NA	NA	TRBV30	TRBJ2-4	CAWSAAANMPYF	TGTGCCTGGAGTGCGGCAGCAAATATGCCGTACTTC
many	NA	TRBV9	TRBJ2-7	CASSVGDSSYEQYF	TGTGCCAGCAGCGTAGGTGACAGCTCCTACGAGCAGTACTTC
few	NA	TRBV12-3/TRBV12-4	TRBJ2-1	CASSLAGMGGDNEQFF	TGTGCCAGCAGTTTGGCAGGGATGGGGGGCGACAATGAGCAGTTCTTC
few	NA	TRBV28	TRBJ2-7	CASSLSYRAYEQYF	TGTGCCAGCAGTTTAAGTTACAGGGCATACGAGCAGTACTTC
NA	NA	TRBV10-1	TRBJ2-4	CASSESGGKNIQYF	TGCGCCAGCAGTGAGTCGGGCGGGAAAAACATTCAGTACTTC
NA	NA	TRBV6-5	TRBJ2-1	CASSSYGNEQFF	TGTGCCAGCAGTTCCTATGGGAATGAGCAGTTCTTC
NA	NA	TRBV12-3/TRBV12-4	TRBJ1-1	CASSLRSYTEAFF	TGTGCCAGCAGTCTCCGGAGCTACACTGAAGCTTTCTTT
NA	NA	TRBV20-1	TRBJ2-7	CSAPARLTEQYF	TGCAGTGCCCCGGCCAGACTAACCGAGCAGTACTTC
few	NA	TRBV24-1	TRBJ2-5	CATSVSGRETQYF	TGTGCCACCAGTGTATCGGGGCGCGAGACCCAGTACTTC
NA	NA	TRBV4-1	TRBJ2-3	CASSHLMGVDPQYF	TGCGCCAGCAGCCATCTTATGGGTGTAGATCCGCAGTATTTT
NA	NA	TRBV29-1	TRBJ2-7	CSVEDKGQVPYEQYF	TGCAGCGTTGAAGATAAGGGACAAGTTCCCTACGAGCAGTACTTC
NA	TRBD2	TRBV9	TRBJ2-1	CTSSVEGRGNNEQFF	TGTACCAGCAGCGTAGAAGGGCGGGGGAACAATGAGCAGTTCTTC
NA	TRBD2	TRBV30	TRBJ2-1	CAWSGGSGGYNEQFF	TGTGCCTGGAGCGGTGGGTCGGGGGGGTACAATGAGCAGTTCTTC
NA	TRBD2	TRBV19	TRBJ2-7	CASSPGLAGNEQYF	TGTGCCAGTAGTCCCGGGCTAGCGGGGAACGAGCAGTACTTC
few	TRBD1	TRBV6-6	TRBJ1-4	CASLKRDSDEKLFF	TGTGCCAGCTTAAAGCGGGACAGTGATGAAAAACTGTTTTTT
few	TRBD2	TRBV28	TRBJ2-1	CASSSGLAGISYSYNEQFF	TGTGCCAGCAGTAGCGGACTAGCGGGTATCTCTTACTCCTACAATGAGCAGTTCTTC
NA	TRBD2	TRBV24-1	TRBJ2-5	CATSDLGAGGLQETQYF	TGTGCCACCAGTGATTTGGGAGCGGGGGGGTTACAAGAGACCCAGTACTTC
many	NA	TRBV7-9	TRBJ2-7	CASSLAPYEQYF	TGTGCAAGCAGCTTAGCACCCTACGAGCAGTACTTC
NA	NA	TRBV28	TRBJ2-4	CASSTSRGPFLIQYF	TGTGCCAGCAGTACGTCCCGGGGCCCCTTCCTCATTCAGTACTTC
NA	NA	TRBV5-1	TRBJ2-3	CASSLVPRGDLTDTQYF	TGCGCCAGCAGCTTGGTCCCTAGGGGGGATCTCACAGATACGCAGTATTTT